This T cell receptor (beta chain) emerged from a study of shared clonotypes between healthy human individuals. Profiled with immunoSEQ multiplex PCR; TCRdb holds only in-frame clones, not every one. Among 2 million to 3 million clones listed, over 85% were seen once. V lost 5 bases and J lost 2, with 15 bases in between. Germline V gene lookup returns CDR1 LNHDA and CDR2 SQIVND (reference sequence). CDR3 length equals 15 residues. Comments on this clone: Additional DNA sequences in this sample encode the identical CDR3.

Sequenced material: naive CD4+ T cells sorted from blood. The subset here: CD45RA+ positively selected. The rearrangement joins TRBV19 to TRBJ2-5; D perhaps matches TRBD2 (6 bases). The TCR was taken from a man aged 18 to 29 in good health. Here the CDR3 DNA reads TGTGCCAGTAGTGGGGGGACCGTGCCACAAGAGACCCAGTACTTC. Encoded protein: CASSGGTVPQETQYF.